A single TCR beta chain is shown here with its context. The antigen is undetermined. CDR3 length: 15 residues. Germline CDR1 is SGHRS and CDR2 is YFSETQ. Trimming removed 0 bases at V and 4 bases at J, with 13 bases between. The PCR used 60 Vbeta and 13 Jbeta primers. Produced via immunoSEQ multiplex PCR; TCRdb's table is partial and in-frame only. The sample shows fewer than 250,000 clones, 70% to 75% of them seen only once. This sample is part of a study of cytomegalovirus exposure and HLA in healthy donors. Notes on the study in general: The authors listed 150 to 200 TCR beta chains as cytomegalovirus-associated.

The TCR was taken from a young man in good health and CMV-seropositive. Sequencing used PBMCs. This sequence joins TRBV5-1 and TRBJ1-1, with D uncertain. The CDR3 here is CASSLAAGLGTEAFF. Here the CDR3 DNA reads TGCGCCAGCAGCTTGGCCGCCGGGTTAGGCACTGAAGCTTTCTTT. The variable domain in full, completed from reference TRBV5-1 and TRBJ1-1, reads KAGVTQTPRYLIKTRGQQVTLSCSPISGHRSVSWYQQTPGQGLQFLFEYFSETQRNKGNFPGRFSGRQFSNSRSEMNVSTLELGDSALYLCASSLAAGLGTEAFFGQGTRLTVV.